These 32 T cell receptor beta chains share one sample of origin, sequenced in a study of early T cells in non-severe SARS-CoV-2 infection. In TCRdb, the 5' RACE reads were re-called with MiXCR into one record per CDR3 protein. This sample has roughly 100,000 distinct CDR3 sequences; roughly an eighth occur once, and the top ten carry 2% to 2.5%. Sequencing was done on a sample of whole blood. The receptors come from an adult who was a healthcare worker with PCR-confirmed SARS-CoV-2 infection or an uninfected control (not recorded which).

This clonotype was detected ten times or more. This chain uses TRBV4-1 with TRBJ1-4, with TRBD1 matching 9 bases. V was pared by 0 bases and J by 8 bases, with 7 bases of the junction left unmatched. CDR3 length: 16 amino acids. Per the germline V gene, CDR1 is MGHRA and CDR2 is YSYEKL. CDR3 protein: CASSQDPGQGNEKLFF. CDR3 DNA: TGCGCCAGCAGCCAAGATCCGGGACAGGGAAACGAAAAACTGTTTTTT.

This clonotype was recorded a few times. The chain employs TRBV7-2 and TRBJ1-1; a possible D gene is TRBD1 (5 bases). The CDR3 loop spans 17 amino acids. The germline gives CDR1 SGHTA, CDR2 FQGNSA. Trimming took off 5 bases at V and 3 bases at J, with 22 bases between the two ends. In DNA form, the CDR3 reads TGTGCCAGCAGCAAAAGGAGTCCAGGGTCCAGCCACACTGAAGCTTTCTTT. Translation: CASSKRSPGSSHTEAFF. Looking up the rest from reference TRBV7-2 and TRBJ1-1 gives the full variable domain: GAGVSQSPSNKVTEKGKDVELRCDPISGHTALYWYRQSLGQGLEFLIYFQGNSAPDKSGLPSDRFSAERTGGSVSTLTIQRTQQEDSAVYLCASSKRSPGSSHTEAFFGQGTRLTVV.

As concerns this clonotype: This sequence may be a read error, since a much larger clone differs from it by one base. This sequence joins TRBV6-1 and TRBJ1-3; no definite D call. CDR3 length equals 14 residues. Germline CDR1 and CDR2: MNHNS and SASEGT. CDR3 DNA: TGTGTCAGCAGTGAGGGCGGTTCTGGAAACACCATATATTTT. The encoded protein is CVSSEGGSGNTIYF.

This clonotype was seen only a few times. The chain employs TRBV20-1 and TRBJ1-1; 7 bases fit TRBD1. The CDR3 spans 14 residues. V trimming: 4 bases; J trimming: 1 base; junction bases outside the gene matches: 6. CDR1 is DFQATT, CDR2 SNEGSKA, per germline (reference sequence). The CDR3 DNA reads TGCAGTGCTAAAGGGACAGTGAGGAACACTGAAGCTTTCTTT. As protein: CSAKGTVRNTEAFF.

This clonotype was seen a handful of times. This chain joins TRBV7-9 and TRBJ2-3; TRBD1 aligns across 9 bases. Unmatched junction bases numbered 10, after V lost 5 bases and J lost 7 bases. The germline gives CDR1 SEHNR, CDR2 FQNEAQ (reference sequence). The CDR3 loop spans 15 amino acids. CDR3 loop: CASSAAGTGLNTQYF. CDR3 nucleotides: TGTGCCAGCAGCGCCGCCGGGACAGGGCTCAATACGCAGTATTTT.

This clonotype was detected only a few times. The chain uses TRBV4-2 and TRBJ1-5; 9 bases are shared with TRBD1. Germline V CDR1 and CDR2: LGHNA, YNFKEQ. The length of the CDR3 is 17 residues. The V and J ends lost 4 bases and 0 bases, in that order; junction bases with no gene match: 7. The CDR3 sequence: CASSLLGQGSSNQPQHF. CDR3 bases: TGTGCCAGCAGCCTATTGGGACAGGGATCTAGCAATCAGCCCCAGCATTTT.

This clonotype was counted only a few times. V is TRBV3-1 and J is TRBJ1-1; D is undetermined. This CDR3 has 14 residues. Germline lookup yields CDR1 LGHDT and CDR2 YNNKEL (reference sequence). Deletions cut 7 bases from V and 2 bases from J, with 14 bases between. The CDR3 sequence is CASTLGVINTEAFF. Written as DNA, the CDR3 is TGTGCCAGCACCCTCGGGGTCATAAACACTGAAGCTTTCTTT.

Many counts were recorded for this clonotype. V gene TRBV9 combines with J gene TRBJ1-1; D is ambiguous. The CDR3 length is 13 residues. V lost 1 base to trimming and J lost 7 bases, with 11 bases between them. Germline-derived CDR1 and CDR2 are SGDLS and YYNGEE. CDR3 loop: CASSVSLGSEAFF. CDR3 nucleotide sequence: TGTGCCAGCAGCGTATCGCTGGGGAGTGAAGCTTTCTTT.

The table lists this clonotype with a few counts. The germline gene is not matched at one end of the junction; a read error may be the cause. The chain is built from TRBV20-1 and TRBJ1-4; TRBD1 might be the D (5 bases). Germline values: CDR1 DFQATT, CDR2 SNEGSKA (reference sequence). The CDR3 is 11 residues long. The CDR3: CSAQAGGDGIF. For the CDR3, the DNA is TGCAGTGCCCAAGCAGGTGGGGACGGGATTTTT.

In this sample, this clonotype turned up a few times. The rearrangement links TRBV4-2 to TRBJ2-1; 9 nucleotides align to TRBD2. Per the germline V gene, CDR1 is LGHNA and CDR2 is YNFKEQ. The CDR3 loop spans 17 amino acids. V shed 1 base, J shed 7 bases, and the junction held 11 bases outside the gene matches. The CDR3 nucleotides read TGTGCCAGCAGCCAAGTTGTGCGCGGGGGGGAGAGAAATGAGCAGTTCTTC. Protein sequence: CASSQVVRGGERNEQFF.

This clonotype was counted between two and nine times. The genes are TRBV5-1 and TRBJ2-5; no firm D call. CDR3 length: 15 residues. Trimming stripped 7 bases from V and 1 base from J, with 17 bases between. Germline V gene data show CDR1 as SGHRS and CDR2 as YFSETQ. The CDR3 DNA sequence: TGCGCCAGCTCCGAGGCACCGAACCTCCAAGAGACCCAGTACTTC. Amino acids: CASSEAPNLQETQYF.

The V call is TRBV6-2 or TRBV6-3, the J call TRBJ1-5; 10 nucleotides match TRBD1. The V segment lost 7 bases and the J segment 6 bases; nucleotides outside the gene matches: 9. This CDR3 region has 15 residues. Germline CDR1 MNHEY, CDR2 SVGEGT. The CDR3 DNA sequence: TGTGCCAGCAAACCCGGGACAGGGGAAGGTCAGCCCCAGCATTTT. Its protein is CASKPGTGEGQPQHF.

This clonotype was observed a handful of times. The chain is built from TRBV5-1 and TRBJ1-1, with D perhaps TRBD1 (5 bases). The CDR3 length is 14 residues. Germline V gene data show CDR1 as SGHRS and CDR2 as YFSETQ. Trimming removed 2 bases from V and 8 bases from J, with 16 bases in between. DNA for the CDR3: TGCGCCAGCAGCTTTGGCCCGGGGGTCTCCGAAGCTTTCTTT. Protein product: CASSFGPGVSEAFF. Looking up the rest from reference TRBV5-1 and TRBJ1-1 gives the full variable domain: KAGVTQTPRYLIKTRGQQVTLSCSPISGHRSVSWYQQTPGQGLQFLFEYFSETQRNKGNFPGRFSGRQFSNSRSEMNVSTLELGDSALYLCASSFGPGVSEAFFGQGTRLTVV.

This clonotype was detected ten times or more. V is TRBV28 and J is TRBJ2-2, with 12 bases matching TRBD2. Germline trimming cut 3 bases from V and 8 bases from J; bases unmatched to any gene: 4. Looked up from germline, CDR1 is MDHEN and CDR2 is SYDVKM. CDR3 length equals 15 residues. Here the CDR3 DNA reads TGTGCCAGCAGTTTGCGGACTAGCGGGGCTGGGGAGCTGTTTTTT. This codes for CASSLRTSGAGELFF.

This clonotype has only one observation. This sequence may be a read error, since a much larger clone differs from it by one base. The J gene is TRBJ2-3, the V gene TRBV28; D might be TRBD2 (6 bases). V was trimmed by 6 bases and J by 2 bases, leaving 15 bases between them. In germline, CDR1 is MDHEN, CDR2 SYDVKM. This CDR3 spans 15 amino acids. CDR3 sequence (DNA): TGTGCCAGCAGCCCGGGGGAGTTCCTCACAGATACGCAGTATTTT. It is translated as CASSPGEFLTDTQYF.

This clonotype was recorded many times. The V call is TRBV10-2, the J call TRBJ1-5; 11 positions agree with TRBD1. Germline CDR1 reads WSHSY; CDR2 reads SAAADI. This CDR3 region has 14 residues. The junction had 3 bases not matched to a gene; V was cut back by 6 bases and J by 5 bases. The CDR3 loop reads CASRRDRGDQPQHF. CDR3 DNA: TGCGCCAGCAGGAGGGACAGGGGGGATCAGCCCCAGCATTTT.

This chain joins TRBV2 and TRBJ2-5, with a tentative D call TRBD1 (5 bases). The germline V and J ends were trimmed by 6 bases and 13 bases, with 18 bases remaining between them. CDR1 SNHLY and CDR2 FYNNEI come from the germline V gene. CDR3 length: 12 residues. This CDR3 is CASSTDSSRTYF. The CDR3 nucleotides are TGTGCCAGCAGCACTGACAGCAGCCGAACGTACTTC.

The sample holds many counts of this clonotype. V gene TRBV10-3 combines with J gene TRBJ2-1, with 7 positions matching TRBD2. V was pared by 0 bases and J by 0 bases, with 5 bases of the junction left unmatched. The CDR3 length is 17 residues. The germline CDR1 and CDR2 sequences are ENHRY and SYGVKD. CDR3 loop: CAISESGAGRSYNEQFF. In nucleotides, the CDR3 is TGTGCCATCAGTGAGTCTGGAGCGGGGCGCTCCTACAATGAGCAGTTCTTC.

This clonotype showed up many times. The J gene is TRBJ2-3, the V gene TRBV9; D is perhaps TRBD1 or TRBD2 (6 bases each). Trimming pared 0 bases from V and 8 bases from J, leaving 13 bases between. CDR1 and CDR2 from the germline V gene are SGDLS and YYNGEE. CDR3 length: 14 residues. This CDR3 is CASSVEEGVATQYF. The CDR3 DNA is TGTGCCAGCAGCGTAGAGGAGGGGGTTGCTACGCAGTATTTT. The full variable domain, completed using reference TRBV9 and TRBJ2-3, is DSGVTQTPKHLITATGQRVTLRCSPRSGDLSVYWYQQSLDQGLQFLIQYYNGEERAKGNILERFSAQQFPDLHSELNLSSLELGDSALYFCASSVEEGVATQYFGPGTRLTVL.

In its sample, this clonotype was seen many times. This rearrangement joins TRBV5-4 to TRBJ1-4; 9 bases line up with TRBD1. The junction had 5 bases not matched to a gene; V was cut back by 3 bases and J by 5 bases. Looked up from germline, CDR1 is SGHNT and CDR2 is YYREEE (reference sequence). The CDR3 has 15 residues. The CDR3 DNA reads TGTGCCAGCAGCTGGAGACAGGGGGGCAATGAAAAACTGTTTTTT. It yields the protein CASSWRQGGNEKLFF.

V usage is TRBV6-5 and J usage is TRBJ2-5; D possibly corresponds to TRBD2 (6 bases). V was clipped by 10 bases and J by 5 bases, with 14 bases between them. CDR1 and CDR2 (germline): MNHEY, SVGAGI. CDR3 size: 12 residues. The CDR3 region is CATGPGRETQYF. The CDR3, as DNA: TGTGCCACGGGGCCAGGGAGGGAGACCCAGTACTTC.

This clonotype was detected a few times. The rearrangement uses TRBV28 and TRBJ1-2, with D perhaps matching TRBD1 (6 bases). V was clipped by 4 bases and J by 3 bases, with 15 bases between them. The length of the CDR3 is 15 residues. Germline V gene data show CDR1 as MDHEN and CDR2 as SYDVKM. The CDR3 region is CASSSLAGGDYGYTF. CDR3 nucleotide sequence: TGTGCCAGCAGTTCTCTTGCTGGGGGCGACTATGGCTACACCTTC.

This chain links TRBV29-1 with TRBJ1-2; possible D gene TRBD1, 5 bases. V shed 4 bases and J shed 13 bases, with 7 bases lying between them. The CDR3 extends over 8 amino acids. Germline CDR1 is SQVTM and CDR2 is ANQGSEA. The CDR3 protein is CSVAGPTF. In DNA, the CDR3 is TGCAGCGTTGCAGGGCCCACCTTC. The whole variable domain, filled in from reference TRBV29-1 and TRBJ1-2, reads SAVISQKPSRDICQRGTSLTIQCQVDSQVTMMFWYRQQPGQSLTLIATANQGSEATYESGFVIDKFPISRPNLTFSTLTVSNMSPEDSSIYLCSVAGPTFGSGTRLTVV.

CDR3 amino acids: CASSFGQVRTDTQYF. The DNA for the CDR3 is TGTGCCAGCAGCTTTGGACAGGTCCGCACAGATACGCAGTATTTT. This chain joins TRBV11-3 and TRBJ2-3, with 7 bases identical to TRBD1. CDR3 length: 15 residues. CDR1 is SGHNT and CDR2 is YENEEA in the germline V gene. Trimming at V came to 3 bases and at J to 1 base, leaving 4 bases not matched to a gene.

This clonotype was counted a single time. A much bigger clone sits one base away, suggesting this may be a read error. This chain joins TRBV20-1 and TRBJ2-5; a possible D gene is TRBD2 (7 bases). Germline loops: CDR1 DFQATT, CDR2 SNEGSKA (reference sequence). V gave up 6 bases and J gave up 0 bases, with 17 bases separating them. CDR3 size: 15 residues. The CDR3 reads CSAAPKGGNQETQYF. For the CDR3, the DNA is TGCAGTGCGGCCCCCAAGGGGGGGAACCAAGAGACCCAGTACTTC.

The CDR3 is CASSSRGGHSPLHF. The CDR3 region has the DNA TGTGCCAGCAGCAGTCGCGGGGGGCATTCACCCCTCCACTTT. J is TRBJ1-6 and V is TRBV28; TRBD1 might be the D (6 bases). V lost 6 bases and J 8 bases, leaving 14 bases between the germline ends. Germline lookup yields CDR1 MDHEN and CDR2 SYDVKM. This CDR3 has 14 residues.

This clonotype was picked up many times. The V call is TRBV18, the J call TRBJ2-2; 8 bases agree with TRBD1. The CDR3 spans 14 residues. Germline CDR1 is KGHSH and CDR2 is LQKENI. The ends lost 4 bases at V and 7 bases at J; junction bases unmatched: 5. CDR3 in amino acids: CASSRDRTYGELFF. In nucleotides, the CDR3 is TGTGCCAGCTCACGGGACAGGACATACGGGGAGCTGTTTTTT.

There are a few counts of this clonotype. The rearrangement links TRBV21-1 to TRBJ2-2; TRBD2, the table's D call, lacks a check against the DNA. TRBV21-1 has pseudogene status. The CDR3 loop spans 15 amino acids. CDR3 DNA sequence: TGTGCCAGCAGCAAAGGGATAGTCCGCACCGGGGAGCTGTTTTTT. It translates to CASSKGIVRTGELFF.

V gene TRBV6-2 or TRBV6-3 combines with J gene TRBJ2-7; 7 bases map to TRBD1. Germline loops: CDR1 MNHEY, CDR2 SVGEGT. V trimming: 6 bases; J trimming: 5 bases; junction bases outside the gene matches: 4. CDR3 size: 12 residues. CDR3 region: CASSRQGNEQYF. The CDR3 DNA is TGTGCCAGCAGCCGACAGGGAAACGAGCAGTACTTC.

DNA of the CDR3: TGTGCCAGCAGAGCTACCGGGACAGGTTTGCCACCCCTCCACTTT. Translated, it gives CASRATGTGLPPLHF. This chain connects TRBV28 to TRBJ1-6, with TRBD1 matching 8 bases. Per the germline V gene, CDR1 is MDHEN and CDR2 is SYDVKM. With 6 bases clipped from V and 11 bases from J, the junction kept 12 bases outside the gene matches. CDR3 size: 15 residues.

This clonotype was counted only a few times. CDR3 residues: CSGAWAGNTGELFF. The DNA of the CDR3 is TGCAGTGGGGCTTGGGCGGGGAACACCGGGGAGCTGTTTTTT. This chain joins TRBV29-1 and TRBJ2-2, with D possibly being TRBD1 or TRBD2 (5 bases each). This CDR3 is built from 14 residues. Germline V gene sequence: CDR1 SQVTM, CDR2 ANQGSEA.

This clonotype was counted ten times or more. This chain uses TRBV6-2 or TRBV6-3 with TRBJ1-5; D is undetermined. CDR3 size: 13 residues. V was trimmed by 6 bases and J by 5 bases, leaving 11 bases between them. CDR1 is MNHEY, CDR2 SVGEGT, per germline. The CDR3 spells CASSQFSDQPQHF. CDR3 nucleotide sequence: TGTGCCAGCAGCCAGTTCTCGGATCAGCCCCAGCATTTT.